The 17 T cell receptor beta chains below were found in one sample sequenced in a study of CD8 T cells in ankylosing spondylitis. General study results and limits: A motif in TCR beta, a set of several highly homologous variants, appeared characteristic of ankylosing spondylitis blood.

In TCRdb, the 5' RACE reads were re-called with MiXCR into one record per CDR3 protein. Of a few hundred thousand distinct CDR3 sequences listed, about 6.7% are singletons. These receptors have no known antigen. Sequenced material: blood, either unsorted or a sorted T cell fraction (not recorded which). The receptors originated from a male donor with ankylosing spondylitis.

J is TRBJ1-1 and V is TRBV6-6, with D hard to call. V was cut by 6 bases and J by 3 bases, with 11 bases left in between. Germline CDR1 MNHNY, CDR2 SVGAGI (reference sequence). The CDR3 covers 13 residues. The CDR3 nucleotides are TGTGCCAGCAGCCTCCCACCGGACACTGAAGCTTTCTTT. It specifies CASSLPPDTEAFF.

This clonotype has just a few counts. This chain links TRBV6-2 or TRBV6-3 with TRBJ1-5; the match to TRBD1 covers 11 bases. V dropped 4 bases and J dropped 6; count of bases not matched to a gene: 5. CDR3 length: 15 residues. The germline V gene encodes CDR1 MNHEY and CDR2 SVGEGT. Here the CDR3 reads CASSSGQGVSQPQHF. In DNA, the CDR3 is TGTGCCAGCAGTTCGGGACAGGGGGTGAGTCAGCCCCAGCATTTT.

This clonotype was seen repeatedly, ten times or more. The chain uses TRBV20-1 and TRBJ2-1; a weak D match, TRBD2 (6 bases). Germline V gene lookup returns CDR1 DFQATT and CDR2 SNEGSKA (reference sequence). The germline V and J ends were trimmed by 0 bases and 1 base, with 13 bases remaining between them. CDR3 length: 16 amino acids. In DNA form, the CDR3 reads TGCAGTGCTAGAGATATGGCAGGGAGGTCCTACAATGAGCAGTTCTTC. Translated: CSARDMAGRSYNEQFF.

The sample holds many counts of this clonotype. This chain links TRBV27 with TRBJ2-7, with D perhaps matching TRBD2 (5 bases). This CDR3 is built from 17 residues. Trimming took 5 bases from V and 2 from J, leaving 22 bases between them. Germline V gives CDR1 MNHEY, CDR2 SMNVEV (reference sequence). This CDR3 reads CASSPPPSDLRPYEQYF. In nucleotides, the CDR3 is TGTGCCAGCAGTCCCCCCCCCTCGGACTTAAGGCCCTACGAGCAGTACTTC.

There are many counts of this clonotype. The chain uses TRBV12-3 or TRBV12-4 and TRBJ2-7; 9 bases align to TRBD1. V lost 6 bases to trimming and J lost 0 bases; unmatched junction nucleotides: 6. CDR3 length: 15 residues. CDR3 sequence: CASSWGQGFSYEQYF. CDR3 DNA: TGTGCCAGCAGCTGGGGACAGGGATTCTCCTACGAGCAGTACTTC.

Many counts were recorded for this clonotype. V is TRBV6-2 or TRBV6-3 and J is TRBJ2-3; the D is unclear. V was shortened by 0 bases and J by 4 bases, with 14 bases between the two germline ends. This CDR3 has 16 amino acids. Germline-derived CDR1 and CDR2 are MNHEY and SVGEGT. CDR3 loop: CASSYSRITASDTQYF. The CDR3 DNA reads TGTGCCAGCAGTTACTCGAGAATTACAGCATCAGATACGCAGTATTTT.

The chain uses TRBV5-6 and TRBJ2-7; perhaps D is TRBD1 or TRBD2 (5 bases each). CDR3 length: 13 residues. Germline V gives CDR1 SGHDT, CDR2 YYEEEE. Trimming cost V 0 bases and J 5 bases, with 9 bases left between them. The chain's CDR3 is CASSLGWGNEQYF. The CDR3 nucleotides are TGTGCCAGCAGCTTGGGATGGGGGAACGAGCAGTACTTC.

This clonotype was seen repeatedly, ten times or more. V usage is TRBV7-9 and J usage is TRBJ2-1; 11 bases are shared with TRBD2. V trimming: 5 bases; J trimming: 5 bases; junction bases outside the gene matches: 2. Germline V gene data show CDR1 as SEHNR and CDR2 as FQNEAQ (reference sequence). The CDR3 spans 14 residues. The CDR3 loop is CASSPGLADNEQFF. CDR3 in DNA: TGTGCCAGCAGCCCGGGACTAGCGGACAATGAGCAGTTCTTC.

J is TRBJ2-5 and V is TRBV6-5; a weak D match, TRBD2 (5 bases). Germline CDR1 and CDR2: MNHEY and SVGAGI. This CDR3 has 15 amino acids. Deletions cut 0 bases from V and 10 bases from J, with 18 bases between. CDR3 nucleotide sequence: TGTGCCAGCAGTTACTCGCTGGTTCCCGCGGGTAGCCAGTACTTC. Its translation: CASSYSLVPAGSQYF.

This clonotype was seen ten or more times. V and J are TRBV5-1 and TRBJ1-6, with 10 bases lining up with TRBD1. V lost 2 bases and J lost 9; bases outside the gene matches: 2. The CDR3 sequence is 14 residues long. Looked up from germline, CDR1 is SGHRS and CDR2 is YFSETQ. The CDR3 nucleotides read TGCGCCAGCAGCTTAGGACAGGGGGGTTCACCCCTCCACTTT. Its translation is CASSLGQGGSPLHF.

This clonotype has ten or more counts. The gene calls are TRBV6-5 and TRBJ2-7; D is perhaps TRBD1 (6 bases). The length of the CDR3 is 14 residues. The ends were cut back, 3 bases at V and 0 bases at J, with 9 bases in the middle. The V gene's germline CDR1 is MNHEY and CDR2 SVGAGI. In DNA form, the CDR3 reads TGTGCCAGCAGTTATTCGGACAGCTCCTACGAGCAGTACTTC. Translation gives CASSYSDSSYEQYF.

The rearrangement links TRBV10-3 to TRBJ1-1, with a weak D call TRBD1 (6 bases). Trimming shortened V by 3 bases and J by 6 bases, and 17 bases separated the two germline ends. The CDR3 consists of 15 residues. CDR1 and CDR2 (germline): ENHRY, SYGVKD. The CDR3 DNA reads as TGTGCCATCAGTGATCGGACAGCCAGGGGATCTGAAGCTTTCTTT. Protein product: CAISDRTARGSEAFF.

This clonotype was found a few times. The chain links TRBV6-1 to TRBJ1-6; 7 nucleotides align to TRBD1. Germline V gene lookup returns CDR1 MNHNS and CDR2 SASEGT. The CDR3 loop spans 13 amino acids. V shed 10 bases, J shed 6 bases, and the junction held 6 bases outside the gene matches. Here the CDR3 DNA reads TGTGCCACCCAGACAGGGTTTAATTCACCCCTCCACTTT. Translated, it gives CATQTGFNSPLHF.

This clonotype was observed at least ten times. V gene TRBV12-3 or TRBV12-4 combines with J gene TRBJ1-5, with a weak D call TRBD1 (6 bases). CDR3 size: 13 residues. Deletions cut 4 bases from V and 6 bases from J, with 10 bases between. Here the CDR3 reads CASSWAGAQPQHF. CDR3 nucleotide sequence: TGTGCCAGCAGTTGGGCAGGGGCTCAGCCCCAGCATTTT.

This clonotype has ten or more counts. This chain links TRBV30 with TRBJ1-1; D is undetermined. This CDR3 region has 13 residues. The V end lost 5 bases, the J end lost 3 bases, and 13 bases lay between the germline ends. Per the germline V gene, CDR1 is GTSNPN and CDR2 is SVGIG (reference sequence). CDR3 in DNA: TGTGCCTGGTCGACGGGCGAGGACACTGAAGCTTTCTTT. It is translated as CAWSTGEDTEAFF.

A few counts support this clonotype. The CDR3 region is CASRRTGFQETQYF. In DNA form, the CDR3 reads TGTGCCAGCAGGCGAACAGGGTTCCAAGAGACCCAGTACTTC. This rearrangement joins TRBV7-6 to TRBJ2-5, with D possibly matching TRBD1 (6 bases). The CDR3 runs to 14 residues. V dropped 6 bases and J dropped 1 base, with 12 bases sitting between them. The V gene's germline CDR1 is SGHVS and CDR2 FNYEAQ.

This clonotype has a count of ten or more. V and J are TRBV5-5 and TRBJ2-3; tentative D call: TRBD2 (5 bases). The V and J ends lost 0 bases and 6 bases respectively, with 11 bases between them. CDR3 size: 14 residues. Germline V gives CDR1 SGHKS, CDR2 YYEKEE (reference sequence). CDR3 sequence: CASSLGQAVDTQYF. The CDR3 DNA reads as TGTGCCAGCAGCTTGGGTCAAGCGGTGGATACGCAGTATTTT.